The clone carrying this T cell receptor beta chain was seen many times. Time point in this sample: patch test 2, 6 weeks after DPC sensitization. The treatment: therapeutic diphenylcyclopropenone sensitization with weekly scalp DPC. TCRdb reprocessed the RACE reads with MiXCR, giving one entry per CDR3 protein. Of about 69,000 distinct CDR3 sequences in the sample, 10% are singletons; the top ten hold around 6.8%. This record belongs to a study of human T cells and chemical hapten exposure. The CDR3 has 15 amino acids. Germline CDR1 reads SNHLY; CDR2 reads FYNNEI. Between the trimmed V and J ends, which lost 3 bases and 2 bases, there was a span of 11 bases.

This TCR came from a woman between 50 and 59 years old with alopecia areata. Some clones in this sample may be carry-over from other donors' samples. The sequencing used whole blood, collected in connection with sensitization to the hapten diphenylcyclopropenone (DPC). V is TRBV2 and J is TRBJ2-1; the D gene is possibly TRBD1 (5 bases). Here the CDR3 reads CASSEGRVAYNEQFF. CDR3 coding DNA: TGTGCCAGCAGTGAGGGCAGGGTCGCCTACAATGAGCAGTTCTTC.